The T cell receptor beta chain under discussion was sequenced for a study of sequential checkpoint blockade in melanoma. Looking at the study overall: Each arm's sequence ended with maintenance nivolumab.

After removal of 1 base from V and 5 bases from J, the junction contained 10 bases not matched to a gene. The length of the CDR3 is 17 residues. CDR1 and CDR2 from the germline V gene are SGHRS and YFSETQ. Libraries were prepared by immunoSEQ multiplex PCR; TCRdb keeps only in-frame clonotypes and omits some of them. The sample includes 25,000 to 30,000 clones, 83% of them seen just once. The treatment: randomized to nivolumab then ipilimumab (arm A) or the reverse (arm B). The chain employs TRBV5-1 and TRBJ1-1, with 11 nucleotides matching TRBD1. This TCR was sampled from a human donor with melanoma. The sequenced sample was CD8+ T cells sorted from blood (inferred from file names), obtained from a patient given nivolumab and ipilimumab in sequence. The CDR3 region is CASSLTSLGTGGTEAFF. DNA of the CDR3: TGCGCCAGCAGCTTGACCTCCCTTGGGACAGGGGGAACTGAAGCTTTCTTT. The complete variable domain, with remaining parts taken from reference TRBV5-1 and TRBJ1-1, reads KAGVTQTPRYLIKTRGQQVTLSCSPISGHRSVSWYQQTPGQGLQFLFEYFSETQRNKGNFPGRFSGRQFSNSRSEMNVSTLELGDSALYLCASSLTSLGTGGTEAFFGQGTRLTVV.